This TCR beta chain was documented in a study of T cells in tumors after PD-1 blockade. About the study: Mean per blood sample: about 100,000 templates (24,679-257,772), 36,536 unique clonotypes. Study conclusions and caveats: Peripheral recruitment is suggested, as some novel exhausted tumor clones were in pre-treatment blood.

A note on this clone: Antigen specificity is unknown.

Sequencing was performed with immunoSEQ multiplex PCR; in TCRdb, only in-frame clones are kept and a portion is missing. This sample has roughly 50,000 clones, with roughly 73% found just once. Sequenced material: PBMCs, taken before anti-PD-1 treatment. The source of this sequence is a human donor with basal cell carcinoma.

The CDR3 sequence is CASSPRTGTYNEQFF. CDR3 bases: TGTGCCAGCAGTCCGCGGACAGGGACCTACAATGAGCAGTTCTTC. The J gene is TRBJ2-1, the V gene TRBV3-1 (or the pseudogene TRBV3-2); 8 positions match TRBD1. The germline V gene encodes CDR1 LGHDT and CDR2 YNNKEL (reference sequence). V was clipped by 6 bases and J by 2 bases; unmatched bases: 6. The CDR3 spans 15 residues.